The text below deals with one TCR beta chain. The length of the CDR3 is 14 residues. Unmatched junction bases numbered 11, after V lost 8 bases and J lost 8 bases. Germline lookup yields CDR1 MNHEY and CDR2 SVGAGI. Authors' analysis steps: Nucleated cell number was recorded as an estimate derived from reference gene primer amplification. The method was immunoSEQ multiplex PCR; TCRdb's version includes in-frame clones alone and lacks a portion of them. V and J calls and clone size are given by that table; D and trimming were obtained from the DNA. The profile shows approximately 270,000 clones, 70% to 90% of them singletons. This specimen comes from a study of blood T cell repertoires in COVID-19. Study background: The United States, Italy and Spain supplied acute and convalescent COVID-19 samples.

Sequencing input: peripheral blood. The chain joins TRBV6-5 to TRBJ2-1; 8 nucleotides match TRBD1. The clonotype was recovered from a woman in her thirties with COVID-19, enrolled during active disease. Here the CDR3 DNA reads TGTGCCAGCTGGCGGACAGGGCTTATGTATGAGCAGTTCTTC. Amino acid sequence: CASWRTGLMYEQFF.